Each of the 2 T cell receptor beta chains below was sequenced from the same sample in a study of cytomegalovirus exposure and HLA in healthy donors. The table came from immunoSEQ multiplex PCR; TCRdb's copy has only in-frame clones and leaves some out. Of fewer than 200,000 clones in the sample, roughly 85% were seen once. Specimen: PBMCs. The receptors stem from a man between 18 and 29 years old in good health and CMV-seropositive.

The DNA for the CDR3 is TGTGCCAGCAGCCTTGGAGGGACGGGCGTCGAGCAGTACTTC. It codes for CASSLGGTGVEQYF. The V call is TRBV14, the J call TRBJ2-7; the D gene is possibly TRBD2 (6 bases). The CDR3 covers 14 residues. Germline V gene lookup returns CDR1 SGHDN and CDR2 FVKESK. V shed 4 bases and J shed 6 bases, with 16 bases lying between them. Full variable domain (missing parts from reference TRBV14 and TRBJ2-7): EAGVTQFPSHSVIEKGQTVTLRCDPISGHDNLYWYRRVMGKEIKFLLHFVKESKQDESGMPNNRFLAERTGGTYSTLKVQPAELEDSGVYFCASSLGGTGVEQYFGPGTRLTVT.

The chain links TRBV4-1 to TRBJ2-1; maybe TRBD2 (6 bases). V lost 7 bases to trimming and J lost 7 bases, with 17 bases between them. This CDR3 comprises 14 residues. The germline V gene encodes CDR1 MGHRA and CDR2 YSYEKL. CDR3 nucleotides: TGCGCCAGCACCCCGACTAGTGTTGGAAATGAGCAGTTCTTC. It is translated as CASTPTSVGNEQFF.